Listed below are T cell receptor beta chains from one sample, sequenced in a study of blood T cell repertoires in COVID-19. The method was immunoSEQ multiplex PCR; TCRdb's version includes in-frame clones alone and lacks a portion of them. The sample gives some 230,000 clones, more than 75% of which show up once; around 0.96% is in the top ten. The sample was peripheral blood. These TCRs come from a man in his forties or fifties with acute or convalescent COVID-19. CDR3s include the opening cysteine and the closing phenylalanine or tryptophan. D genes are given only for firm matches. Clone size, where shown, is once, few, many, or a class for clones that have expanded.

J	size	V	D	DNA	CDR3
TRBJ1-1	NA	TRBV2	TRBD1	TGTGCCAGCAGCCCAAGACAGGGAGGCCTAGGAGCTTTCTTT	CASSPRQGGLGAFF
TRBJ1-1	NA	TRBV14	NA	TGTGCCAGCAGCTTGGGACTTTCCACTGAAGCTTTCTTT	CASSLGLSTEAFF
TRBJ1-4	NA	TRBV19	TRBD1	TGTGCCAGTAGTACTCGTTCTACCGGGACAGGGGGTGAAAAACTGTTTTTT	CASSTRSTGTGGEKLFF
TRBJ1-1	once	TRBV11-1	TRBD1	TGTGCCAGCAGCTTACAGGGGGCGAGCACTGAAGCTTTCTTT	CASSLQGASTEAFF
TRBJ1-2	NA	TRBV12-3/TRBV12-4	TRBD1	TGTGCCAGCAGTCAGACAGGGACCTATGGCTACACCTTC	CASSQTGTYGYTF
TRBJ1-2	few	TRBV5-1	TRBD1	TGCGCCAGCAGCTTACAGGGGGACCGAGAGTATGGCTACACCTTC	CASSLQGDREYGYTF
TRBJ1-1	NA	TRBV7-9	NA	TGTGCCAGCAGCAAAGCACACCCAGAAGCTTTCTTT	CASSKAHPEAFF
TRBJ1-2	NA	TRBV5-6	NA	TGTGCCAGCATCCCCCTCTCAGCCCCGGGTCATGGCTACACCTTC	CASIPLSAPGHGYTF
TRBJ1-1	few	TRBV7-2	NA	TGTGCCAGCAGCTACCAGGGGAGCACTGAAGCTTTCTTT	CASSYQGSTEAFF
TRBJ2-7	once	TRBV6-1	TRBD1	TGTGCCAGCAGTGAAGGAGTTTACCGGGACAGCACCTACGAGCAGTACTTC	CASSEGVYRDSTYEQYF
TRBJ1-5	NA	TRBV19	TRBD1	TGTGCCAGTATTTCCAATCGGGACAGAGGCAATCAGCCCCAGCATTTT	CASISNRDRGNQPQHF
TRBJ2-1	once	TRBV5-1	TRBD2	TGCGCCAGCAGCCCCGGGGGGTGCGATGAGCAGTTCTTC	CASSPGGCDEQFF
TRBJ2-3	NA	TRBV5-4	TRBD1	TGTGCCAGCAGCCCCGGGACAGGACTACGCACAGATACGCAGTATTTT	CASSPGTGLRTDTQYF
TRBJ1-2	once	TRBV6-5	NA	TGTGCCAGCAGTCCACCCCTGGGGGGGGGTGGTGGCTACACCTTC	CASSPPLGGGGGYTF
TRBJ1-3	NA	TRBV30	NA	TGTGCCTGGAGCGGGTCTTCTGGAAACACCATATATTTT	CAWSGSSGNTIYF
TRBJ1-1	NA	TRBV9	NA	TGTGCCAGCAGCGCATCACGACAGGCAGATGGGCAAGTATACACTGAAGCTTTCTTT	CASSASRQADGQVYTEAFF
TRBJ2-1	NA	TRBV4-3	TRBD2	TGCGCCAGCAGCCGAACGACTAGCGGGGGCTATGGGGAGCAGTTCTTC	CASSRTTSGGYGEQFF
TRBJ2-1	few	TRBV2	TRBD1	TGTGCCAGCAGGCGGGACAGGGGTTACAATGAGCAGTTCTTC	CASRRDRGYNEQFF
TRBJ1-2	NA	TRBV29-1	TRBD1	TGCAGCGTTGACGGAGCAGGGGGCTATGGCTACACCTTC	CSVDGAGGYGYTF
TRBJ1-1	NA	TRBV5-6	NA	TGTGCCAGCAGCTTGAATGGGGCCACTGAAGCTTTCTTT	CASSLNGATEAFF
TRBJ2-7	NA	TRBV18	NA	TGTGCCAGCTCATTGTCATTATACGGGGGAACCCCCTTCGAGCAGTACTTC	CASSLSLYGGTPFEQYF
TRBJ2-7	NA	TRBV11-1	TRBD2	TGTGCCAGCAGCTTTACCGGGACTAGCATCTACGAGCAGTACTTC	CASSFTGTSIYEQYF
TRBJ2-7	NA	TRBV7-6	TRBD1	TGTGCCAGCAGCCCGGCGACAGGGACAGGTACCTACGAGCAGTACTTC	CASSPATGTGTYEQYF
TRBJ1-3	once	TRBV28	TRBD1	TGTGCCAGCAGGACAGGGGCGCGCGGAAACACCATATATTTT	CASRTGARGNTIYF
TRBJ1-3	NA	TRBV28	NA	TGTGCCAGCAGTTCCCCGGGAAACACCATATATTTT	CASSSPGNTIYF
TRBJ2-3	few	TRBV7-3	NA	TGTGCCAGCAGCGAAAGCGGGCTAGCAAATACGCAGTATTTT	CASSESGLANTQYF
TRBJ2-2	few	TRBV28	NA	TGTGCCAGCAGTGCCCCGAGAGGGGGGCTGTTTTTT	CASSAPRGGLFF
TRBJ1-5	NA	TRBV30	NA	TGTGCCTGGAGTGTCCACGTCGTCATCGGTCAGCCCCAGCATTTT	CAWSVHVVIGQPQHF
TRBJ1-2	NA	TRBV6-5	TRBD1	TGTGCCAGCACCACGGGACAGTATGGCTACACCTTC	CASTTGQYGYTF
TRBJ1-1	NA	TRBV11-3	NA	TGTGCCAGCAGCTTAGCGGGGGGCACTGAAGCTTTCTTT	CASSLAGGTEAFF
TRBJ1-4	NA	TRBV28	NA	TGTGCCAGCATCGCCCGGGGGGGACTAACTAATGAAAAACTGTTTTTT	CASIARGGLTNEKLFF
TRBJ1-1	NA	TRBV19	NA	TGTGCCAGTAGTATTGGCCTAGCCCTAATGAACACTGAAGCTTTCTTT	CASSIGLALMNTEAFF
TRBJ2-6	NA	TRBV19	NA	TGTGCCAGTACTCGACAGGACTCTGGGGCCAACGTCCTGACTTTC	CASTRQDSGANVLTF
TRBJ2-3	NA	TRBV6-5	NA	TGTGCCAGCAGGCGGGACAGCACAGATACGCAGTATTTT	CASRRDSTDTQYF
TRBJ1-5	NA	TRBV6-1	NA	TGTGCCAGCAGTGAAATGTGGGGAGGGGCTGGGAGCAATCAGCCCCAGCATTTT	CASSEMWGGAGSNQPQHF
TRBJ2-4	NA	TRBV18	NA	TGTGCCAGCTCCCCCTCAGGCTCACCCCAGGACATTCAGTACTTC	CASSPSGSPQDIQYF
TRBJ1-4	NA	TRBV7-9	NA	TGTGCCAGCAGCCGGACAGTATTGGGGGATGAAAAACTGTTTTTT	CASSRTVLGDEKLFF
TRBJ2-1	NA	TRBV5-5	NA	TGTGCCAGCAGCTCGTCAGTGTTTTCCTACAATGAGCAGTTCTTC	CASSSSVFSYNEQFF
TRBJ2-3	NA	TRBV3-1/TRBV3-2	NA	TGTGCCAGCAGCCCCAGGACTATTAGCACAGATACGCAGTATTTT	CASSPRTISTDTQYF
TRBJ1-5	few	TRBV18	NA	TGTGCCAGCTCACAGGGGGATATCCAGCCCCAGCATTTT	CASSQGDIQPQHF
TRBJ1-5	few	TRBV5-8	NA	TGTGCCAGCAGCTCTCGCCTCGGTCAGCCCCAGCATTTT	CASSSRLGQPQHF
TRBJ1-3	NA	TRBV2	NA	TGTGCCACCTCCCCCTCCGGAAACACCATATATTTT	CATSPSGNTIYF
TRBJ2-1	once	TRBV7-9	TRBD1	TGTGCCAGCAGCTCCGCCCGGGACAGGGGCTTAAATGAGCAGTTCTTC	CASSSARDRGLNEQFF
TRBJ2-1	NA	TRBV11-3	NA	TGTGCCAGCAGTAAGGGGTACAATGAGCAGTTCTTC	CASSKGYNEQFF
TRBJ1-2	NA	TRBV19	NA	TGTGCCAGTAGTGCCGAGTTTATCCAGGGGAGAGACTATGGCTACACCTTC	CASSAEFIQGRDYGYTF
TRBJ2-6	NA	TRBV28	TRBD1	TGTGCCAGCAGACACGACAGGGGCGATTCGGGGGCCAACGTCCTGACTTTC	CASRHDRGDSGANVLTF
TRBJ1-2	NA	TRBV9	NA	TGTGCCAGCAGCGTAGAGGGGGTGGGAGGCTACACCTTC	CASSVEGVGGYTF
TRBJ1-1	NA	TRBV6-5	TRBD1	TGTGCCAGCAGGACAGGGGGCGAAGCTTTCTTT	CASRTGGEAFF
TRBJ2-5	NA	TRBV10-3	NA	TGTGCCATCAGGCTTGGAGGGACAGCAGAAGAGACCCAGTACTTC	CAIRLGGTAEETQYF